Listed below are T cell receptor beta chains from one sample, sequenced in a study of shared clonotypes between healthy human individuals. Profiled with immunoSEQ multiplex PCR; TCRdb holds only in-frame clones, not every one. This sample has some 2,400,000 clones, with 90% to 97% found just once. Sequencing was performed on naive CD4+ T cells sorted from blood. These TCRs come from a man younger than 35 in good health. CDR3s include the opening cysteine and the closing phenylalanine or tryptophan. Fields, in order: clone size, D gene, J gene, V gene, CDR3 protein, CDR3 DNA. The D gene is left open where the match is weak. Clone size, where shown, is once, few, many, or a class for clones that have expanded.

>-|-|TRBJ1-2|TRBV14
CASARWAGDGYTF
TGTGCCAGCGCCAGGTGGGCCGGTGATGGCTACACCTTC
>-|-|TRBJ1-1|TRBV5-3
CARSYYGSEAFF
TGTGCCAGAAGCTATTACGGGTCTGAAGCTTTCTTT
>-|-|TRBJ2-7|TRBV19
CASSISKGRGYEQYF
TGTGCCAGTAGTATATCGAAGGGGCGAGGGTACGAGCAGTACTTC
>-|-|TRBJ2-7|TRBV25-1
CASSEAGVSYEQYF
TGTGCCAGCAGTGAGGCAGGCGTCTCCTACGAGCAGTACTTC
>-|TRBD1|TRBJ1-2|TRBV6-5
CASSRDRGNYGYTF
TGTGCCAGCAGTAGGGACAGGGGCAACTATGGCTACACCTTC
>-|-|TRBJ1-5|TRBV4-1
CASSPPGFYSNQPQHF
TGCGCCAGCAGCCCCCCAGGGTTTTATAGCAATCAGCCCCAGCATTTT
>-|TRBD1|TRBJ1-4|TRBV13
CASSMRQGLGEKLFF
TGTGCCAGCAGCATGAGACAGGGGTTGGGTGAAAAACTGTTTTTT
>-|-|TRBJ2-7|TRBV30
CAWTTGVPYEQYF
TGTGCCTGGACAACCGGGGTCCCCTACGAGCAGTACTTC
>-|-|TRBJ2-3|TRBV30
CAWSRGLKTDTQYF
TGTGCCTGGAGTCGAGGGTTGAAGACAGATACGCAGTATTTT
>once|TRBD2|TRBJ2-1|TRBV5-1
CASSLHLGLAGRNEQFF
TGCGCCAGCAGCCTCCACCTAGGACTAGCGGGGAGGAATGAGCAGTTCTTC
>-|TRBD1|TRBJ1-5|TRBV6-5
CASSNRGEQPQHF
TGTGCCAGCAGCAACAGGGGCGAACAGCCCCAGCATTTT
>-|TRBD1|TRBJ2-7|TRBV5-1
CASSLAGTGYEQYF
TGCGCCAGCAGCTTGGCAGGGACAGGTTACGAGCAGTACTTC
>-|-|TRBJ2-2|TRBV28
CASSLTQGSGELFF
TGTGCCAGCAGTTTGACTCAGGGTTCCGGGGAGCTGTTTTTT
>-|-|TRBJ2-5|TRBV6-1
CASRAGMETQYF
TGTGCCAGCAGGGCAGGGATGGAGACCCAGTACTTC
>-|TRBD1|TRBJ2-7|TRBV2
CASDLRQGAYEQYF
TGTGCCAGTGACTTGCGACAGGGGGCCTACGAGCAGTACTTC
>-|TRBD2|TRBJ2-7|TRBV29-1
CSVLPGLAPSEQYF
TGCAGCGTTCTACCCGGACTAGCTCCCTCCGAGCAGTACTTC
>-|-|TRBJ2-7|TRBV7-9
CASSLGGGSYEQYF
TGTGCCAGCAGCTTAGGAGGGGGTTCCTACGAGCAGTACTTC
>-|TRBD2|TRBJ2-7|TRBV6-5
CASSYSRTSGSNEQYF
TGTGCCAGCAGTTACTCTCGGACTAGCGGGAGCAACGAGCAGTACTTC
>-|TRBD1|TRBJ1-5|TRBV6-5
CASSRTGGNQPQHF
TGTGCCAGCAGCAGGACAGGAGGCAATCAGCCCCAGCATTTT
>once|TRBD2|TRBJ2-7|TRBV9
CASSVDGGGRSYEQYF
TGTGCCAGCAGCGTAGACGGGGGAGGGCGATCCTACGAGCAGTACTTC
>-|TRBD1|TRBJ2-7|TRBV11-2
CASSSRVTGQGVLQYF
TGTGCCAGCAGCTCAAGGGTCACGGGACAGGGGGTCTTGCAGTACTTC
>-|-|TRBJ2-7|TRBV25-1
CASSEYSLGQEQYF
TGTGCCAGCAGTGAATATAGCCTGGGTCAGGAGCAGTACTTC
>-|TRBD2|TRBJ2-1|TRBV7-9
CASSTSGGNEQFF
TGTGCCAGCAGCACCTCCGGGGGGAATGAGCAGTTCTTC
>-|TRBD1|TRBJ2-7|TRBV29-1
CSVGQSYEQYF
TGCAGCGTGGGACAGTCCTACGAGCAGTACTTC
>-|TRBD1|TRBJ1-2|TRBV28
CASSLSPQGEGGYTF
TGTGCCAGCAGTTTATCCCCCCAGGGGGAGGGTGGCTACACCTTC
>-|-|TRBJ1-2|TRBV18
CASSPGSDMGYTF
TGTGCCAGCTCACCAGGGTCTGACATGGGCTACACCTTC
>-|-|TRBJ2-2|TRBV6-5
CASLSTTGELFF
TGTGCCAGCCTGAGCACCACCGGGGAGCTGTTTTTT